This is a list of T cell receptor beta chains from one sample in a study of T cell responses to AZD1222 COVID-19 vaccine. Here immunoSEQ multiplex PCR was the method, and the copy in TCRdb shows in-frame clones only, minus some. Of 55,000 to 60,000 clones in the sample, around 85% were seen once. The sample was peripheral blood, taken on day 0 of MenACWY control vaccination. The source of these receptors is an adult in good health. Both conserved end residues are part of each CDR3. Each record gives: D gene, V gene, J gene, CDR3 DNA, CDR3 protein. A D gene is named only where the DNA matches it firmly.

NA	TRBV4-3	TRBJ2-3	TGCGCCAGCAGCCAAGATTCGGCAGGGCGGACAGATACGCAGTATTTT	CASSQDSAGRTDTQYF
NA	TRBV6-5	TRBJ1-1	TGTGCCAGCAGTTACTCGAGAAAATCCCGCTCTCAAGCTTTCTTT	CASSYSRKSRSQAFF
NA	TRBV6-5	TRBJ2-1	TGTGCCAGCAGTCCTACAGGCTACAATGAGCAGTTCTTC	CASSPTGYNEQFF
TRBD2	TRBV4-2	TRBJ2-5	TGTGCCAGCAGCCGGCAATCTAGCGGGAGAGGAGAGACCCAGTACTTC	CASSRQSSGRGETQYF
NA	TRBV7-2	TRBJ1-3	TGTGCCAGCAGCTTAGGACCGCGCTCTGGAAACACCATATATTTT	CASSLGPRSGNTIYF
TRBD1	TRBV6-5	TRBJ1-6	TGTGCCAGCACCATTAACAGGGGGCAATCACCCCTCCACTTT	CASTINRGQSPLHF
NA	TRBV29-1	TRBJ2-2	TGCAGCGTTGAAGGTGGGGGTCACACCGGGGAGCTGTTTTTT	CSVEGGGHTGELFF
TRBD1	TRBV28	TRBJ1-2	TGTGCCAGCAGTTCCCGGGCAGGGGGCGACTATGGCTACACCTTC	CASSSRAGGDYGYTF
NA	TRBV18	TRBJ2-2	TGTGCCAGCTCACCCCCACCACGTAACACGAGGACCGGGGAGCTGTTTTTT	CASSPPPRNTRTGELFF
NA	TRBV28	TRBJ2-7	TGTGCCAGCAGTCCCCGCGGGTCGGGTCCCTACGAGCAGTACTTC	CASSPRGSGPYEQYF
NA	TRBV6-1	TRBJ1-2	TGTGCCAGCAGTGAACCCTCTTATGACGCCAGGGCTGGCTACACCTTC	CASSEPSYDARAGYTF
NA	TRBV6-1	TRBJ1-5	TGTGCCAGTCTAAAGGGGGGCAATCAGCCCCAGCATTTT	CASLKGGNQPQHF
NA	TRBV19	TRBJ2-7	TGTGCCAGTAGTATCTTCTCAGGACAGTCCTACGAGCAGTACTTC	CASSIFSGQSYEQYF
TRBD1	TRBV5-1	TRBJ2-5	TGCGCCAGCAGCTTGGGGGACAGGTTCGCAGAGACCCAGTACTTC	CASSLGDRFAETQYF
TRBD1	TRBV28	TRBJ1-4	TGTGCCAGCAGAAGAACAGGGGGTGAAAAACTGTTTTTT	CASRRTGGEKLFF